Listed below are T cell receptor beta chains from one sample, sequenced in a study of PD-1 blockade in classical Hodgkin lymphoma. Assay used: immunoSEQ multiplex PCR; TCRdb lists only in-frame clones, some missing. There are about 28,000 clones in the sample; less than 80% occur only once, and about 0.6% lies in the top ten. This specimen consisted of CD4+ T cells from blood, obtained before the fourth cycle of nivolumab. The receptors come from a human donor with classical Hodgkin lymphoma. Both conserved end residues are part of each CDR3. Each record gives: J gene, D gene, clone size, V gene, CDR3 protein, CDR3 DNA. The D gene is left open where the match is weak. Clone size, where shown, is once, few, many, or a class for clones that have expanded.

j_call: TRBJ2-1; d_call: TRBD2; clone_size: -; v_call: TRBV5-4; cdr3_aa: CASSFVSGNYNEQFF; cdr3_nt: TGTGCCAGCAGCTTCGTTAGCGGGAACTACAATGAGCAGTTCTTC
j_call: TRBJ1-1; d_call: -; clone_size: few; v_call: TRBV11-3; cdr3_aa: CASSRRWNTEAFF; cdr3_nt: TGTGCCAGCAGCCGACGATGGAACACTGAAGCTTTCTTT
j_call: TRBJ2-1; d_call: -; clone_size: -; v_call: TRBV9; cdr3_aa: CASSVDLANNEQFF; cdr3_nt: TGTGCCAGCAGCGTAGATCTAGCAAACAATGAGCAGTTCTTC
j_call: TRBJ1-1; d_call: -; clone_size: -; v_call: TRBV5-1; cdr3_aa: CASSLAPPNTEAFF; cdr3_nt: TGCGCCAGCAGCTTGGCCCCTCCGAACACTGAAGCTTTCTTT
j_call: TRBJ2-4; d_call: TRBD2; clone_size: -; v_call: TRBV7-3; cdr3_aa: CASRWASGKLAKNIQYF; cdr3_nt: TGTGCCAGCCGTTGGGCTAGCGGAAAGCTAGCCAAAAACATTCAGTACTTC
j_call: TRBJ2-2; d_call: TRBD2; clone_size: -; v_call: TRBV27; cdr3_aa: CASSLRLGGAGELFF; cdr3_nt: TGTGCCAGCAGTTTACGACTCGGGGGGGCCGGGGAGCTGTTTTTT
j_call: TRBJ1-3; d_call: -; clone_size: few; v_call: TRBV6-5; cdr3_aa: CASSYGNTIYF; cdr3_nt: TGTGCCAGCAGTTACGGAAACACCATATATTTT
j_call: TRBJ1-2; d_call: -; clone_size: few; v_call: TRBV6-5; cdr3_aa: CASSYSNAGNVNTF; cdr3_nt: TGTGCCAGCAGTTACTCGAATGCAGGGAATGTCAATACCTTC
j_call: TRBJ2-4; d_call: -; clone_size: -; v_call: TRBV19; cdr3_aa: CASSMGVGRQGINIQYF; cdr3_nt: TGTGCCAGTAGTATGGGAGTGGGTAGGCAGGGCATAAACATTCAGTACTTC
j_call: TRBJ2-3; d_call: -; clone_size: -; v_call: TRBV7-6; cdr3_aa: CASSPWWAENSDTQYF; cdr3_nt: TGTGCCAGCAGCCCCTGGTGGGCCGAGAATTCAGATACGCAGTATTTT
j_call: TRBJ1-3; d_call: TRBD1; clone_size: -; v_call: TRBV7-2; cdr3_aa: CASSLGGDRSHSGNTIYF; cdr3_nt: TGTGCCAGCAGCTTAGGGGGGGACAGATCTCACTCTGGAAACACCATATATTTT
j_call: TRBJ1-2; d_call: -; clone_size: -; v_call: TRBV27; cdr3_aa: CASSRYGDGPYGYTF; cdr3_nt: TGTGCCAGCAGTCGCTACGGGGACGGTCCCTATGGCTACACCTTC
j_call: TRBJ2-3; d_call: -; clone_size: -; v_call: TRBV5-6; cdr3_aa: CASSRDSTDTQYF; cdr3_nt: TGTGCCAGCAGTAGGGATAGCACAGATACGCAGTATTTT
j_call: TRBJ2-5; d_call: TRBD2; clone_size: -; v_call: TRBV5-1; cdr3_aa: CASSLTAGNGETQYF; cdr3_nt: TGCGCCAGCAGCTTAACAGCGGGGAATGGGGAGACCCAGTACTTC
j_call: TRBJ2-7; d_call: -; clone_size: -; v_call: TRBV19; cdr3_aa: CASSMGGARYEQYF; cdr3_nt: TGTGCCAGTAGTATGGGGGGGGCGCGCTACGAGCAGTACTTC
j_call: TRBJ2-7; d_call: -; clone_size: -; v_call: TRBV19; cdr3_aa: CASSMTVYEQYF; cdr3_nt: TGTGCCAGTAGTATGACGGTCTACGAGCAGTACTTC
j_call: TRBJ2-7; d_call: TRBD1; clone_size: -; v_call: TRBV6-6; cdr3_aa: CASRAHNRGRDEQYF; cdr3_nt: TGTGCCAGCAGGGCTCATAACAGGGGGCGCGACGAGCAGTACTTC
j_call: TRBJ2-7; d_call: -; clone_size: -; v_call: TRBV7-2; cdr3_aa: CASSYYLYEQYF; cdr3_nt: TGTGCCAGCAGCTACTATCTCTACGAGCAGTACTTC
j_call: TRBJ2-3; d_call: TRBD2; clone_size: -; v_call: TRBV5-1; cdr3_aa: CASSLVGTSGIGQSDTQYF; cdr3_nt: TGCGCCAGCAGCTTGGTGGGGACTAGCGGGATTGGGCAATCAGATACGCAGTATTTT
j_call: TRBJ2-3; d_call: -; clone_size: -; v_call: TRBV11-3; cdr3_aa: CASSLGGTTDTQYF; cdr3_nt: TGTGCCAGCAGCTTGGGGGGCACGACAGATACGCAGTATTTT
j_call: TRBJ1-4; d_call: TRBD1; clone_size: once; v_call: TRBV5-8; cdr3_aa: CATPGQGVPTNEKLFF; cdr3_nt: TGTGCCACCCCGGGACAGGGGGTTCCAACTAATGAAAAACTGTTTTTT
j_call: TRBJ2-7; d_call: TRBD2; clone_size: -; v_call: TRBV27; cdr3_aa: CASRAWALAGVAYEQYF; cdr3_nt: TGTGCCAGCAGGGCGTGGGCTCTAGCGGGAGTTGCCTACGAGCAGTACTTC
j_call: TRBJ2-2; d_call: TRBD2; clone_size: -; v_call: TRBV18; cdr3_aa: CASSPTGGSYTGELFF; cdr3_nt: TGTGCCAGCTCACCAACGGGGGGAAGTTACACCGGGGAGCTGTTTTTT
j_call: TRBJ2-4; d_call: -; clone_size: few; v_call: TRBV9; cdr3_aa: CASSVEGWDIQYF; cdr3_nt: TGTGCCAGCAGCGTCGAGGGTTGGGACATTCAGTACTTC
j_call: TRBJ1-5; d_call: -; clone_size: -; v_call: TRBV7-8; cdr3_aa: CASSLSGYSNQPQHF; cdr3_nt: TGTGCCAGCAGCTTATCGGGTTATAGCAATCAGCCCCAGCATTTT
j_call: TRBJ2-7; d_call: TRBD2; clone_size: -; v_call: TRBV5-6; cdr3_aa: CASSLPGLAYEQYF; cdr3_nt: TGTGCCAGCAGCTTACCGGGACTAGCCTACGAGCAGTACTTC
j_call: TRBJ2-3; d_call: -; clone_size: -; v_call: TRBV7-3; cdr3_aa: CASSLRGLSTDTQYF; cdr3_nt: TGTGCCAGCAGCTTAAGAGGGCTTAGCACAGATACGCAGTATTTT
j_call: TRBJ2-5; d_call: -; clone_size: -; v_call: TRBV28; cdr3_aa: CASSDPGIRTAQYF; cdr3_nt: TGTGCCAGCAGTGATCCGGGGATAAGAACGGCCCAGTACTTC
j_call: TRBJ1-1; d_call: TRBD1; clone_size: -; v_call: TRBV6-1; cdr3_aa: CASSEARTGSRTEAFF; cdr3_nt: TGTGCCAGCAGTGAAGCCCGGACAGGGAGTCGCACTGAAGCTTTCTTT
j_call: TRBJ1-2; d_call: TRBD1; clone_size: -; v_call: TRBV6-5; cdr3_aa: CASIDWTGSYGYTF; cdr3_nt: TGTGCCAGCATTGACTGGACAGGGTCCTATGGCTACACCTTC
j_call: TRBJ1-3; d_call: -; clone_size: few; v_call: TRBV5-4; cdr3_aa: CASRSGAGNTIYF; cdr3_nt: TGTGCCAGCAGATCAGGGGCTGGAAACACCATATATTTT
j_call: TRBJ2-7; d_call: TRBD2; clone_size: -; v_call: TRBV7-9; cdr3_aa: CASSLYGEGTYEQYF; cdr3_nt: TGTGCCAGCAGCTTGTATGGGGAGGGAACCTACGAGCAGTACTTC
j_call: TRBJ2-5; d_call: -; clone_size: -; v_call: TRBV5-1; cdr3_aa: CASSPDRERGTQYF; cdr3_nt: TGCGCCAGCAGCCCGGACAGGGAGCGGGGGACCCAGTACTTC
j_call: TRBJ2-3; d_call: -; clone_size: -; v_call: TRBV19; cdr3_aa: CASSPQEPRTDTQYF; cdr3_nt: TGTGCCAGTAGTCCCCAGGAACCGCGCACAGATACGCAGTATTTT
j_call: TRBJ1-3; d_call: TRBD1; clone_size: -; v_call: TRBV5-5; cdr3_aa: CASTGTGGMWSGNTIYF; cdr3_nt: TGTGCCAGCACCGGGACAGGGGGCATGTGGTCTGGAAACACCATATATTTT
j_call: TRBJ2-2; d_call: -; clone_size: -; v_call: TRBV30; cdr3_aa: CAWRGLNTGELFF; cdr3_nt: TGTGCCTGGAGGGGATTGAACACCGGGGAGCTGTTTTTT
j_call: TRBJ2-5; d_call: TRBD2; clone_size: few; v_call: TRBV7-9; cdr3_aa: CAGSELAGEEETQYF; cdr3_nt: TGTGCCGGGAGCGAGCTAGCGGGAGAGGAAGAGACCCAGTACTTC
j_call: TRBJ2-2; d_call: TRBD2; clone_size: -; v_call: TRBV5-1; cdr3_aa: CASSHRLAGPAGELFF; cdr3_nt: TGCGCCAGCAGCCACCGACTAGCGGGTCCAGCCGGGGAGCTGTTTTTT
j_call: TRBJ2-7; d_call: TRBD1; clone_size: -; v_call: TRBV7-2; cdr3_aa: CASSWTGGKSYEQYF; cdr3_nt: TGTGCCAGCAGCTGGACAGGGGGTAAATCCTACGAGCAGTACTTC
j_call: TRBJ1-4; d_call: -; clone_size: -; v_call: TRBV28; cdr3_aa: CASSTWGGANEKLFF; cdr3_nt: TGTGCCAGCAGTACCTGGGGAGGGGCTAATGAAAAACTGTTTTTT
j_call: TRBJ1-2; d_call: TRBD1; clone_size: -; v_call: TRBV5-1; cdr3_aa: CASSPNSERQGFYGYTF; cdr3_nt: TGCGCCAGCAGCCCGAATTCGGAAAGACAGGGTTTCTATGGCTACACCTTC
j_call: TRBJ2-6; d_call: -; clone_size: -; v_call: TRBV2; cdr3_aa: CASNIDRLSGANVLTF; cdr3_nt: TGTGCCAGCAACATCGACAGGCTCTCTGGGGCCAACGTCCTGACTTTC
j_call: TRBJ1-4; d_call: -; clone_size: -; v_call: TRBV7-2; cdr3_aa: CASSLVGEKLFF; cdr3_nt: TGTGCCAGCAGCTTAGTGGGGGAAAAACTGTTTTTT